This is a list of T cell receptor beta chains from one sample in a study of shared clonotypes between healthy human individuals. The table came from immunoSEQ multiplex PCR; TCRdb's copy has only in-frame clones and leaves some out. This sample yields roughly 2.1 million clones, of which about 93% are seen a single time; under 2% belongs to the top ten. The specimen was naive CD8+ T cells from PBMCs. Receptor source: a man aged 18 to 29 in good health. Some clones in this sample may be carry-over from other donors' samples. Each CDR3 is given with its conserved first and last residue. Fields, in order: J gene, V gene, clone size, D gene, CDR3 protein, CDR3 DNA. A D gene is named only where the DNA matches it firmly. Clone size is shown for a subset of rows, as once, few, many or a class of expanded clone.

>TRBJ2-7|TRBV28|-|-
CASTYTDEQYF
TGTGCCAGCACGTACACCGACGAGCAGTACTTC
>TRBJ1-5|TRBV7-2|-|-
CASSFSGASDQPQHF
TGTGCCAGCAGCTTCTCAGGGGCGAGTGATCAGCCCCAGCATTTT
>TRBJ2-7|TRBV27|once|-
CASSYQHRDMDEQYF
TGTGCCAGCAGTTACCAGCACAGAGATATGGACGAGCAGTACTTC
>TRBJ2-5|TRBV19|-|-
CASSPRGGQETQYF
TGTGCCAGTAGCCCCAGGGGGGGGCAAGAGACCCAGTACTTC
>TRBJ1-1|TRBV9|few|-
CASSQTGNTEAFF
TGTGCCAGCAGCCAAACGGGGAACACTGAAGCTTTCTTT
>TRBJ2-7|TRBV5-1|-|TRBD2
CASSSTGGSEQYF
TGCGCCAGCAGCTCCACGGGGGGATCCGAGCAGTACTTC
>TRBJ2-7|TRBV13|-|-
CASSSGQTYEQYF
TGTGCCAGCAGCTCCGGACAGACCTACGAGCAGTACTTC
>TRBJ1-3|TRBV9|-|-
CASSWDGGFSGNTIYF
TGTGCCAGCAGCTGGGACGGGGGGTTCTCTGGAAACACCATATATTTT
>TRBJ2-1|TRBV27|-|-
CASSSHYNEQFF
TGTGCCAGCAGTTCCCACTACAATGAGCAGTTCTTC
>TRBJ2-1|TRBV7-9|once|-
CASSPARGGSYNEQFF
TGTGCCAGCAGCCCTGCCCGTGGGGGATCCTACAATGAGCAGTTCTTC
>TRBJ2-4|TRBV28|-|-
CASSYQGVAKNIQYF
TGTGCCAGCAGTTATCAGGGAGTAGCCAAAAACATTCAGTACTTC
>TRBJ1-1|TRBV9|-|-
CASSVGGRPLNTEAFF
TGTGCCAGCAGCGTAGGGGGCCGGCCTTTGAACACTGAAGCTTTCTTT
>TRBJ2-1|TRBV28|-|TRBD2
CAVQIAGRPNEQFF
TGTGCCGTTCAAATAGCGGGCCGTCCCAATGAGCAGTTCTTC
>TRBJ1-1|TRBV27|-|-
CASRFGGGANTEAFF
TGTGCCAGCAGATTCGGGGGGGGCGCGAACACTGAAGCTTTCTTT
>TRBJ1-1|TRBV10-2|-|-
CASSESGGSVTEAFF
TGCGCCAGCAGTGAGTCCGGGGGCAGCGTGACTGAAGCTTTCTTT
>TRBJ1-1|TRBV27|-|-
CASSSLTNTEAFF
TGTGCCAGCAGTTCATTGACCAACACTGAAGCTTTCTTT
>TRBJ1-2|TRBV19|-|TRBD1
CASSRHRGPAEDYGYTF
TGTGCCAGTAGCCGGCACAGGGGGCCAGCTGAGGACTATGGCTACACCTTC
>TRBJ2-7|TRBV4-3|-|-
CASSQDADSSYEQYF
TGCGCCAGCAGCCAAGATGCCGACAGCTCATACGAGCAGTACTTC
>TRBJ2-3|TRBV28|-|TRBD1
CASSLTGTGGDTQYF
TGTGCCAGCAGTTTGACCGGGACAGGGGGAGATACGCAGTATTTT
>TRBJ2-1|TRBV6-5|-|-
CASSYSSGNEQFF
TGTGCCAGCAGTTACTCGAGCGGCAATGAGCAGTTCTTC
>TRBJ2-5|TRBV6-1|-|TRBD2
CASSEGAGGRGRETQYF
TGTGCCAGCAGTGAAGGAGCGGGAGGGCGTGGCAGGGAGACCCAGTACTTC
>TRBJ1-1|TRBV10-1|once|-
CASSETTGNTEAFF
TGCGCCAGCAGTGAGACGACGGGGAACACTGAAGCTTTCTTT
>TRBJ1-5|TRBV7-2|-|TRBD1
CASSEGTVYQPQHF
TGTGCCAGCAGCGAGGGGACAGTCTATCAGCCCCAGCATTTT
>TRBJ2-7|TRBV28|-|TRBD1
CASSSHHATPQGPYEQYF
TGTGCCAGCAGTTCCCACCACGCTACACCACAGGGGCCCTACGAGCAGTACTTC
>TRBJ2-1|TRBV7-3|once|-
CASSLGGGVGDEQFF
TGTGCCAGCAGCTTAGGAGGGGGCGTTGGCGATGAGCAGTTCTTC
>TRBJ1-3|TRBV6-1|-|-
CASSEARRSGNTIYF
TGTGCCAGCAGTGAAGCCAGGCGCTCTGGAAACACCATATATTTT
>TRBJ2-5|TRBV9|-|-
CASSVGIKRGETQYF
TGTGCCAGCAGCGTAGGGATAAAGAGGGGAGAGACCCAGTACTTC
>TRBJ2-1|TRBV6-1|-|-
CASGRTLNNEQFF
TGTGCCAGTGGGAGGACACTCAACAATGAGCAGTTCTTC
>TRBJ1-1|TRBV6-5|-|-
CASSWRDDTEAFF
TGTGCCAGTAGCTGGCGGGATGACACTGAAGCTTTCTTT
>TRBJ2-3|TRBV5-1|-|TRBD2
CASSLIAGVSTDTQYF
TGCGCCAGCAGCCTCATAGCGGGAGTGAGCACAGATACGCAGTATTTT
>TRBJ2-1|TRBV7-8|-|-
CASSLVLGMGQFF
TGTGCCAGCAGCTTAGTTCTGGGTATGGGGCAGTTCTTC
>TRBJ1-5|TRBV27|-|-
CASSPVGVRGNQPQHF
TGTGCCAGCAGTCCGGTGGGGGTAAGGGGCAATCAGCCCCAGCATTTT
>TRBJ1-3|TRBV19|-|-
CASSIDHSGNTIYF
TGTGCCAGTAGTATAGACCACTCTGGAAACACCATATATTTT
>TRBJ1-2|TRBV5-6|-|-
CASSSRTANYGYTF
TGTGCCAGCAGCAGCAGGACGGCTAACTATGGCTACACCTTC
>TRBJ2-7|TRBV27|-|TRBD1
CASRERTGFYEQYF
TGTGCCAGCAGGGAGAGGACAGGCTTCTACGAGCAGTACTTC
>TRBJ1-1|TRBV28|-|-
CASSSVGGTEAQTEAFF
TGTGCCAGCAGTTCTGTCGGGGGTACGGAGGCACAGACTGAAGCTTTCTTT
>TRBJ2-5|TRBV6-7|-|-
CASSYIFQGLSQETQYF
TGTGCCAGCAGTTACATTTTTCAGGGGCTGAGCCAAGAGACCCAGTACTTC
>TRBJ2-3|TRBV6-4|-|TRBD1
CASSSGTEIRDTQYF
TGTGCCAGCAGTTCCGGGACAGAGATACGGGATACGCAGTATTTT
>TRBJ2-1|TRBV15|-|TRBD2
CATSSGFWGGWKFF
TGTGCCACCAGCTCTGGGTTTTGGGGGGGATGGAAGTTCTTC
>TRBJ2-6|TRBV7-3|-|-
CASSLIVWGNPGANVLTF
TGTGCCAGCAGCTTAATAGTGTGGGGAAACCCTGGGGCCAACGTCCTGACTTTC
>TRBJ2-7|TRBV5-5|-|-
CASSLAGYSYEQYF
TGTGCCAGCAGCTTGGCAGGGTACTCCTACGAGCAGTACTTC